This passage covers 21 T cell receptor beta chains from one sample sequenced in a study of control samples from healthy donors and cancer patients. Assay: immunoSEQ multiplex PCR; the TCRdb copy retains only in-frame clones and omits some. Altogether about 18,000 clones are present, around 84% being singletons, with the ten largest covering approximately 32%. Sequencing was done on a sample of PBMCs. These receptors originate from a woman in her 70s with lung cancer.

Here the CDR3 DNA reads TGCGCCAGCAGCCCAGATGCGGGACAGGGAGCGCGGAATGGCTACACCTTC. It encodes CASSPDAGQGARNGYTF. The chain employs TRBV5-1 and TRBJ1-2; 9 bases map to TRBD1. V shed 4 bases and J 6 bases; nucleotides not matched to a gene: 16. Germline V lookup: CDR1 SGHRS, CDR2 YFSETQ. There are 17 residues in the CDR3. The full variable domain, rest sourced from reference TRBV5-1 and TRBJ1-2, is KAGVTQTPRYLIKTRGQQVTLSCSPISGHRSVSWYQQTPGQGLQFLFEYFSETQRNKGNFPGRFSGRQFSNSRSEMNVSTLELGDSALYLCASSPDAGQGARNGYTFGSGTRLTVV.

The CDR3 reads CASSQDRAINEKLFF. DNA of the CDR3: TGCGCCAGCAGCCAAGACAGGGCCATTAATGAAAAACTGTTTTTT. V gene TRBV4-3 combines with J gene TRBJ1-4, with D possibly TRBD1 on 5 matching bases. Trimming took off 0 bases at V and 4 bases at J, with 9 bases between the two ends. The CDR3 has 15 residues. CDR1 and CDR2 (germline): LGHNA, YSLEER.

The chain employs TRBV3-1 (or the pseudogene TRBV3-2) and TRBJ2-1; no clear D. Germline CDR1 and CDR2: LGHDT and YNNKEL (reference sequence). The V gene lost 1 base and the J gene lost 0 bases, with 7 bases spanning the gap. The CDR3 sequence is 15 residues long. CDR3 sequence (DNA): TGTGCCAGCAGCCAAGGGCTGAGCTCCTACAATGAGCAGTTCTTC. Protein sequence: CASSQGLSSYNEQFF.

Comments on this clone: One junction end does not reproduce the germline sequence, and a read error may be involved. This CDR3 is also generated by other DNA sequences in the sample. V gene TRBV28 combines with J gene TRBJ2-6; weak D call: TRBD1 (5 bases). The germline gives CDR1 MDHEN, CDR2 SYDVKM. This CDR3 has 19 amino acids. The CDR3 DNA reads as TGTGCCAGCAGTTTATACCTCCCAAAAGGAATCTCTGGGGCCAACGTCTTGACTTTC. Its translation: CASSLYLPKGISGANVLTF.

The chain employs TRBV28 and TRBJ2-1; D is possibly TRBD2 (6 bases). Trimming took 5 bases from V and 6 from J, leaving 20 bases between them. The CDR3 runs to 16 residues. CDR1 and CDR2 from the germline V gene are MDHEN and SYDVKM. CDR3 sequence reads: CASSPSSGREFNEQFF. The DNA for the CDR3 is TGTGCCAGCAGTCCCAGTTCGGGGCGGGAATTCAATGAGCAGTTCTTC.

The chain is built from TRBV4-1 and TRBJ2-3, with D perhaps TRBD2 (5 bases). Trimming took 2 bases from V and 2 from J, leaving 11 bases between them. Germline V gives CDR1 MGHRA, CDR2 YSYEKL. CDR3 length: 15 residues. Here the CDR3 DNA reads TGCGCCAGCAGCCAAACCAGCGGAAACACAGATACGCAGTATTTT. Protein product: CASSQTSGNTDTQYF.

The chain carries TRBV11-3 and TRBJ2-7, with a weak D call TRBD2 (6 bases). Germline assignment: CDR1 SGHNT and CDR2 YENEEA. This CDR3 has 13 amino acids. The V gene lost 3 bases and the J gene lost 9 bases, with 15 bases spanning the gap. The CDR3 spells CASSFRSGAGQYF. The CDR3 DNA follows: TGTGCCAGCAGCTTCCGGTCCGGAGCGGGGCAGTACTTC.

J is TRBJ2-7 and V is TRBV27, with 11 bases lining up with TRBD2. The CDR3 runs 13 residues. Germline V gives CDR1 MNHEY, CDR2 SMNVEV (reference sequence). J gave up 6 bases and V 3 bases, and 1 base lay outside the gene matches. DNA of the CDR3: TGTGCCAGCAGTTTTCTAGCGGGAGGCGAGCAGTACTTC. Amino acids: CASSFLAGGEQYF.

In its sample, this clone was seen once. The chain carries TRBV20-1 and TRBJ1-1; D might be TRBD1 (5 bases). The CDR3 has 10 residues. Trimming stripped 3 bases from V and 11 bases from J, with 10 bases between. In germline, CDR1 is DFQATT, CDR2 SNEGSKA (reference sequence). DNA of the CDR3: TGCAGTGCTAGTCCAGGGCTGGCTTTCTTT. It codes for CSASPGLAFF.

The chain couples TRBV29-1 to TRBJ1-2; D perhaps matches TRBD1 (6 bases). CDR3 length: 13 amino acids. Germline assignment: CDR1 SQVTM and CDR2 ANQGSEA. V was trimmed by 4 bases and J by 4 bases, leaving 13 bases between them. The CDR3 nucleotides read TGCAGCGTTGTATTACAGGGCCCCTATGGCTACACCTTC. Residues: CSVVLQGPYGYTF.

CDR3 nucleotides: TGTGCCAGCAGCTTCGGGGTGACAGGGACCAATGAGCAGTTCTTC. It is translated as CASSFGVTGTNEQFF. This sequence joins TRBV3-1 (or the pseudogene TRBV3-2) and TRBJ2-1; 7 positions match TRBD1. The CDR3 has 15 amino acids. J was trimmed by 6 bases and V by 5 bases; bases with no gene match: 10. CDR1 is LGHDT and CDR2 is YNNKEL in the germline V gene (reference sequence).

The V and J genes are TRBV5-6 and TRBJ2-3, with 7 bases fitting TRBD2. The V gene end was trimmed by 6 bases and the J gene end by 1 base; junction bases not matched to a gene: 11. The CDR3 extends over 16 amino acids. Looked up from germline, CDR1 is SGHDT and CDR2 is YYEEEE. In nucleotides, the CDR3 is TGTGCCAGCATCTCTCTCAGTACTAGCGGCACAGATACGCAGTATTTT. This sequence encodes CASISLSTSGTDTQYF.

V gene TRBV30 combines with J gene TRBJ1-2; weak D call: TRBD1 (5 bases). This CDR3 has 12 amino acids. In germline, CDR1 is GTSNPN, CDR2 SVGIG (reference sequence). Trimming took off 4 bases at V and 4 bases at J, with 10 bases between the two ends. CDR3 sequence reads: CAWTRAGYGYTF. The CDR3 DNA follows: TGTGCCTGGACCAGGGCGGGCTATGGCTACACCTTC. Drawing the rest from reference TRBV30 and TRBJ1-2, the complete variable domain is SQTIHQWPATLVQPVGSPLSLECTVEGTSNPNLYWYRQAAGRGLQLLFYSVGIGQISSEVPQNLSASRPQDRQFILSSKKLLLSDSGFYLCAWTRAGYGYTFGSGTRLTVV.

The table lists this clone with a count of one. The chain recombines TRBV19 with TRBJ1-1; D perhaps matches TRBD1 (6 bases). The CDR3 extends over 13 amino acids. Germline V lookup: CDR1 LNHDA, CDR2 SQIVND (reference sequence). Trimming stripped 8 bases from V and 3 bases from J, with 13 bases between. CDR3 in DNA: TGTGCCAGTGGTCAGGGGAGGGACACTGAAGCTTTCTTT. This encodes CASGQGRDTEAFF.

V gene TRBV5-1 combines with J gene TRBJ2-1; 8 nucleotides line up with TRBD1. Germline CDR1 is SGHRS and CDR2 is YFSETQ. This CDR3 has 16 residues. The V segment lost 2 bases and the J segment 5 bases; nucleotides outside the gene matches: 9. The CDR3 is CASSFRTGSFDNEQFF. CDR3 nucleotide sequence: TGCGCCAGCAGCTTTCGGACAGGGTCCTTTGACAATGAGCAGTTCTTC.

V is TRBV5-1 and J is TRBJ2-3; 14 bases match TRBD2. The length of the CDR3 is 16 residues. J was trimmed by 5 bases and V by 6 bases; bases with no gene match: 8. The germline V gene has CDR1 SGHRS and CDR2 YFSETQ. The CDR3 spells CASKPSTSGGGDTQYF. CDR3 bases: TGCGCCAGCAAGCCCTCGACTAGCGGGGGGGGAGATACGCAGTATTTT.

This clone was seen more than once but under ten times. This sequence joins TRBV19 and TRBJ1-2; the D gene is possibly TRBD1 (5 bases). V dropped 2 bases and J dropped 2 bases, with 6 bases sitting between them. The germline V gene encodes CDR1 LNHDA and CDR2 SQIVND (reference sequence). This CDR3 is built from 13 residues. This CDR3 reads CASSIWGNYGYTF. CDR3 in DNA: TGTGCCAGTAGTATATGGGGGAACTATGGCTACACCTTC.

The chain joins TRBV28 to TRBJ2-1; D perhaps matches TRBD2 (5 bases). The CDR3 has 13 residues. Germline CDR1 MDHEN, CDR2 SYDVKM. The V and J ends lost 6 bases and 6 bases respectively, with 12 bases between them. CDR3 amino acids: CASRAVLINEQFF. Written as DNA, the CDR3 is TGTGCCAGCAGAGCGGTACTTATCAATGAGCAGTTCTTC.

The chain has TRBV9 and TRBJ1-5; D uncertain. Between the trimmed V and J ends, which lost 0 bases and 4 bases, there was a span of 8 bases. The CDR3 runs to 14 residues. The germline V gene has CDR1 SGDLS and CDR2 YYNGEE. CDR3 bases: TGTGCCAGCAGCGTAGGGCAGTCTAATCAGCCCCAGCATTTT. It encodes CASSVGQSNQPQHF.

The chain is built from TRBV19 and TRBJ2-3, with D perhaps TRBD2 (5 bases). CDR1 and CDR2 from the germline V gene are LNHDA and SQIVND (reference sequence). The CDR3 is 15 residues long. Trimming took off 3 bases at V and 5 bases at J, with 15 bases between the two ends. The DNA for the CDR3 is TGTGCCAGTAGTATCTTGGAGAGCGGAGTAGATACGCAGTATTTT. Its translation: CASSILESGVDTQYF.

The genes are TRBV11-3 and TRBJ1-3, with 9 bases that match TRBD1. The V gene's germline CDR1 is SGHNT and CDR2 YENEEA. The J segment lost 4 bases and the V segment lost 7 bases, leaving 5 bases of the junction unmatched. The CDR3 runs to 14 residues. The CDR3, as DNA: TGTGCCAGCACCCGGACAGGGGTAGGAAACACCATATATTTT. It is translated as CASTRTGVGNTIYF.